This T cell receptor (beta chain) originates from a study of control samples from healthy donors and cancer patients. Here immunoSEQ multiplex PCR was the method, and the copy in TCRdb shows in-frame clones only, minus some. The repertoire consists of over 50,000 clones, with roughly 90% occurring once and the leading ten covering about 3.8%. This CDR3 comprises 14 residues. The germline CDR1 and CDR2 sequences are SGHTS and YDEGEE. V gave up 4 bases and J gave up 3 bases, with 11 bases separating them. This receptor was obtained from a man between 45 and 60 years old in good health. Input material: blood. J is TRBJ1-5 and V is TRBV5-8, with D perhaps TRBD1 (6 bases). CDR3 nucleotide sequence: TGTGCCAGCAGCCAAGGACAGATCAATCAGCCCCAGCATTTT. It encodes CASSQGQINQPQHF.